This T cell receptor beta chain was retrieved from a study of T-cell memory formation after mild COVID-19. Overall study context: TCR clusters were mostly donor specific.

Constant-segment-primed 5'RACE gave TCR alpha and TCR beta cDNA libraries with sample barcodes and UMIs. TCRdb recomputed calls from the 5' RACE reads with MiXCR, one row per CDR3 protein. The sample yields approximately 250,000 distinct CDR3 sequences, approximately 15% seen once. With 0 bases removed from V and 6 bases from J, the gap between germline ends came to 11 bases. The germline V gene encodes CDR1 LGHNA and CDR2 YNFKEQ. The CDR3 runs 14 residues. The sequencing sample was made of PBMCs or a T cell subset sorted from them (not recorded which). This TCR was recovered from a man younger than 30 who had mild COVID-19 (a few samples of this study predate the infection). Cell type and time point are not known. The gene calls are TRBV4-2 and TRBJ1-2, with D hard to call. The CDR3 nucleotides are TGTGCCAGCAGCCAAGATCTGGTCTTGGATGGCTACACCTTC. Its translation: CASSQDLVLDGYTF.